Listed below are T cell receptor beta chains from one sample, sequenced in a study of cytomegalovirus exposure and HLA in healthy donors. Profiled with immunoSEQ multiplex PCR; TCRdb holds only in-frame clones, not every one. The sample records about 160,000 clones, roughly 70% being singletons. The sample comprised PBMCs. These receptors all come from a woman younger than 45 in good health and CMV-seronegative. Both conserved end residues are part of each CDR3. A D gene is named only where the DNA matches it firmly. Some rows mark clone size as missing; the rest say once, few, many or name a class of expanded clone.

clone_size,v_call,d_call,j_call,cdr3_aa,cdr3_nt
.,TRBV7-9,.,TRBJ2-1,CASIPRSSTIYNEQFF,TGTGCCAGCATCCCGCGGAGTAGCACCATCTACAATGAGCAGTTCTTC
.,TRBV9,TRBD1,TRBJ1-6,CASSRQPIGQGNSPLHF,TGTGCCAGCTCTCGACAACCTATAGGACAGGGGAACTCACCCCTCCACTTT
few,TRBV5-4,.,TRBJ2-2,CASSLVTTNTGELFF,TGTGCCAGCAGCTTGGTTACTACTAACACCGGGGAGCTGTTTTTT
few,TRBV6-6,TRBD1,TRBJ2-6,CASTGQFSGANVLTF,TGTGCCAGCACGGGACAGTTCTCTGGGGCCAACGTCCTGACTTTC
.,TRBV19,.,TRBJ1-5,CASTLGAGGQPQHF,TGTGCCAGTACTTTGGGGGCGGGGGGTCAGCCCCAGCATTTT
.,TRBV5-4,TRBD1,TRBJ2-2,CASTTGGFTGELFF,TGTGCCAGCACGACAGGGGGTTTCACCGGGGAGCTGTTTTTT
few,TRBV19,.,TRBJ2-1,CASSIESALNNEQFF,TGTGCCAGTAGTATAGAGAGCGCCCTAAACAATGAGCAGTTCTTC
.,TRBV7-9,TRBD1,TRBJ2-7,CASSVGTGLYEQYF,TGTGCCAGCAGCGTCGGGACAGGGTTGTACGAGCAGTACTTC
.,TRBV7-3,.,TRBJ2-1,CASSLGPGIFNEQFF,TGTGCCAGCAGCTTAGGCCCCGGGATTTTCAATGAGCAGTTCTTC
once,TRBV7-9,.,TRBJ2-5,CASSRSVQETQYF,TGTGCCAGCAGCAGGAGTGTACAAGAGACCCAGTACTTC
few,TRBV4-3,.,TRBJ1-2,CASSQDAGNYGYTF,TGCGCCAGCAGCCAAGATGCAGGAAACTATGGCTACACCTTC
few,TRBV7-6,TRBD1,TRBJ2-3,CASSGRQGEALSTDTQYF,TGTGCCAGCAGCGGCCGACAGGGGGAGGCCCTAAGCACAGATACGCAGTATTTT
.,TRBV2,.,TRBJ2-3,CASSETPDTQYF,TGTGCCAGCAGTGAGACTCCAGATACGCAGTATTTT
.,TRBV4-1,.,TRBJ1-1,CASRRGTNTEAFF,TGCGCCAGCAGACGGGGAACAAACACTGAAGCTTTCTTT
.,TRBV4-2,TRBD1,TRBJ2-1,CASSQGDRPEGQFF,TGTGCCAGCAGCCAAGGGGACAGGCCAGAGGGGCAGTTCTTC
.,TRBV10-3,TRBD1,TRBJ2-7,CAINPDRDHEQYF,TGTGCCATCAATCCCGACAGGGACCACGAGCAGTACTTC
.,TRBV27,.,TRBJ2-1,CASSFSGLGEQFF,TGTGCCAGCAGTTTTTCGGGGTTAGGTGAGCAGTTCTTC
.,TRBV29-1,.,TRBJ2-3,CSVGGQTDTQYF,TGCAGCGTTGGAGGTCAGACAGATACGCAGTATTTT
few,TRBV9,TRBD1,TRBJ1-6,CASSADTGVRSPLHF,TGTGCCAGCAGCGCAGACACAGGGGTTAGGTCACCCCTCCACTTT
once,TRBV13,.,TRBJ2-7,CASSLARDNEQYF,TGTGCCAGCAGCTTAGCCAGGGACAACGAGCAGTACTTC
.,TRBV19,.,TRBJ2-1,CASKSGIANNEQFF,TGTGCCAGTAAAAGCGGTATAGCGAACAATGAGCAGTTCTTC
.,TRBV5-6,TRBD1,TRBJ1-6,CASSPKAGGLYNSPLHF,TGTGCCAGCAGTCCCAAGGCAGGGGGCCTCTATAATTCACCCCTCCACTTT
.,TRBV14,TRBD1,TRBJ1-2,CASSQETGSNYGYTF,TGTGCCAGCAGCCAAGAGACAGGGTCTAACTATGGCTACACCTTC
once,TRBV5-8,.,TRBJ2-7,CASSPRGISSYEQYF,TGTGCCAGCAGCCCCAGGGGTATCTCATCCTACGAGCAGTACTTC
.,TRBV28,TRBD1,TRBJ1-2,CASSPGGQGASGYTF,TGTGCCAGCAGTCCAGGGGGACAGGGGGCCAGTGGCTACACCTTC
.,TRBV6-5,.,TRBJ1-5,CASSPQGNQPQHF,TGTGCCAGCAGCCCCCAGGGCAATCAGCCCCAGCATTTT
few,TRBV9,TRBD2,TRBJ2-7,CASSPTSGTYEQYF,TGTGCCAGCAGCCCCACTAGCGGGACTTACGAGCAGTACTTC
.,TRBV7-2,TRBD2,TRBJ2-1,CASSLVASGSFHNEQFF,TGTGCCAGCAGCTTAGTGGCTAGCGGGAGTTTTCACAATGAGCAGTTCTTC
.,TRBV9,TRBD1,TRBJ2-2,CASSSHPKGGHANTGELFF,TGTGCCAGCAGCTCCCACCCCAAAGGGGGCCACGCGAACACCGGGGAGCTGTTTTTT
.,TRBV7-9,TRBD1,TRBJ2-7,CASSPTLPTGSFSGYEQYF,TGTGCCAGCAGTCCAACCTTACCGACAGGGTCCTTCTCAGGGTACGAGCAGTACTTC
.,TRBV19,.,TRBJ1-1,CASSMRMNTEAFF,TGTGCCAGTAGTATGAGGATGAACACTGAAGCTTTCTTT
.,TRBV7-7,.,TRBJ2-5,CASSLSGREETQYF,TGTGCCAGCAGTTTGAGCGGCCGGGAAGAGACCCAGTACTTC